This T cell receptor beta chain emerged from a study of CD8 T cells in ankylosing spondylitis. Broader study findings: Enrichment of disease-linked clones was reportedly significant in matched ankylosing spondylitis synovial fluid. Disease-associated clones were CD8+ and fairly uncommon in peripheral blood.

This clonotype has a count of ten or more. The antigen is not known. Library preparation for TCR beta used quantitative 5'-RACE with molecular barcodes. TCRdb fed the 5' RACE reads into MiXCR, producing one record per CDR3 protein. Found here are roughly 250,000 distinct CDR3 sequences, roughly 8.6% of them singletons; the top ten hold approximately 7%. CDR1 is ENHRY, CDR2 SYGVKD, per germline. The CDR3 runs 11 residues. The ends were cut back, 4 bases at V and 11 bases at J, with 11 bases in the middle. This TCR derives from a male donor with ankylosing spondylitis or in good health (not recorded which). The chain has TRBV10-3 and TRBJ1-1; the D gene is possibly TRBD1 (6 bases). The sample comprised blood, either unsorted or a sorted T cell fraction (not recorded which). The CDR3: CAISVRGEAFF. Written as DNA, the CDR3 is TGTGCCATCAGTGTCAGGGGAGAGGCTTTCTTT.